This T cell receptor (beta chain) was identified in a study of T cells in Graves' hyperthyroidism and ophthalmopathy (dated by TCRdb to about 2019). General notes on the study: Peripheral blood samples were taken at initial diagnosis, before any treatment was given. To identify TCR V-J signatures that set the groups apart, the researchers used a discovery cohort of 100 patients, made up of around 42 with Graves' ophthalmopathy and about 60 with stable Graves' hyperthyroidism. Prospective prediction of ophthalmopathy was tested in an independent validation cohort of under 20 hyperthyroidism patients and 17 patients who later progressed to ophthalmopathy. The 100 or so discovery patients were divided at random into training and test sets in a 7:3 ratio. In several Graves' hyperthyroidism patients, the study also compared T-cell repertoires from thyroid tissue with T-cell repertoires from blood. Once sampling was done, hyperthyroidism patients were given methimazole at a starting dose of 30 mg daily, whereas ophthalmopathy patients were given high-dose intravenous methylprednisolone. TCR Vbeta CDR3 sequencing of fewer than 150 peripheral blood samples (about 45 ophthalmopathy, about 75 hyperthyroidism and around 17 progressor patients) is reported in the paper. The full study reports these points: In cross-validation, a model built on a 13 V-J signature told ophthalmopathy apart from stable hyperthyroidism with 85% to 90% sensitivity and about 81% specificity, and in testing the same model reached 80%/75%. During validation, the model predicted progression to ophthalmopathy a median of around 7 months ahead of onset, with more than 55% sensitivity and 72.22% specificity. No statistical method was used to set the sample size in advance, and investigators knew the group allocation. Most expanded thyroid clonotypes (frequency above 0.001) were also detected in blood, a finding suggesting that blood repertoires may reflect thyroid immune responses.

A patient counted as having stable Graves' hyperthyroidism if no progression to ophthalmopathy occurred over 18 months of follow-up. Hyperthyroidism patients were newly diagnosed, had a disease duration of under 2 months, and were aged 18 to 65 years. Any patient with an uncontrolled infection, another autoimmune disease, pregnancy or lactation was excluded. Diagnoses were based on clinical symptoms, serum thyroxine and TRAb, thyroid ultrasound and orbital computed tomography. PBMCs were isolated from about 10 ml of fresh peripheral blood by Ficoll-Paque density gradient centrifugation. Trizol reagent was used to extract total RNA, and RNA quality was then checked on an Agilent 2100 Bioanalyzer. The TCR beta CDR3 regions were amplified from the RNA transcripts. The TCR CDR3 was subjected to a first round of RT-PCR using the HTBI primer set and the Qiagen OneStep RT-PCR kit. Libraries were constructed in a second round of multiplex PCR, after which size selection and purification were carried out. The libraries were sequenced on an Illumina HiSeq2000 using paired-end 100 bp reads. In the authors' own workflow: SOAPnuke was used to process the raw data, with reads discarded if the reads contained adapters or uncalled bases, had a mean Phred below 15, or lacked an exact constant-primer or identifier match. High-quality paired reads were merged with COPE v1.2.5, and unique nucleotide sequences were defined as clonotypes. Clonotypes were aligned to IMGT TRBV, TRBD and TRBJ reference segments using MiTCR v1.1. The analysis was restricted to V-J combinations with a frequency above 0.0001, which together covered 99.2% of the repertoires. The TCS score was defined as the ratio of F50 (clonal expansion) to E x V (chaos), calculated using BLOSUM62-based TCRdist between CDR3 peptides within each V-J. Welch's t-statistics and random forest reduced roughly 530 V-J features to 10 to 15, which were used in a naive Bayes classifier (R e1071). The raw public reads went through TCRdb reprocessing: fastp at Q25, MiXCR clone calling, in-frame beta chains kept. All rows with the same CDR3 protein become a single entry with the most common DNA and genes. The V and J calls come from TCRdb's annotation, not from the publication. The sample table records fewer than 600,000 distinct CDR3 sequences; 12% to 15% of these occur just once. The ten biggest clones cover about 15% of the sample.

A word on this clonotype: The antigen it binds to is not known. No clone much larger than this one lies a single base away; base qualities are absent.

CDR1 and CDR2, looked up from the germline V gene, are SNHLY and FYNNEI. The CDR3 runs 16 residues from the cysteine to the phenylalanine. Only the CDR3 part of the read is kept: 48 bases, read in frame from the first base. The junction shows trimming of 4 bases on V and 2 bases on J, and the gene matches do not reach 3 bases of it. The rearranged chain carries TRBV2 and TRBJ2-7; TRBD2 aligns with 15 central bases. This TCR derives from a woman aged 40 to 55 with Graves' hyperthyroidism. What was sequenced was blood. The CDR3 amino acid sequence is: CASSGGLAGGAYEQYF. Read as DNA, the sequence is TGTGCCAGCAGTGGAGGACTAGCGGGAGGGGCCTACGAGCAGTACTTC.